Following are 24 T cell receptor beta chains from one sample sequenced in a study of CD8+ T cells in alopecia areata. cDNA prepared by RNA extraction and subsequent reverse transcription served as the template for sequencing. The data were produced by immunoSEQ multiplex PCR, yet TCRdb's version contains in-frame clones alone and is incomplete. The data show about 97,000 clones, with 41% seen just once and approximately 1.5% held by the top ten. Sequenced sample: CD4+ T cells sorted from blood. Receptor source: a human donor with alopecia areata.

CDR3 DNA: TGTGCCAGCAGCCTTTTTTCTTGGGACAGGGGACGGGAGACCCAGTACTTC. Its translation is CASSLFSWDRGRETQYF. The chain employs TRBV7-8 and TRBJ2-5; 10 positions agree with TRBD1. With V trimmed by 5 bases and J by 5 bases, 14 bases remained unmatched. Germline V gene data show CDR1 as SGHVS and CDR2 as FQNEAQ. There are 17 residues in the CDR3. Supplemented by reference TRBV7-8 and TRBJ2-5, the full variable domain reads GAGVSQSPRYKVAKRGQDVALRCDPISGHVSLFWYQQALGQGPEFLTYFQNEAQLDKSGLPSDRFFAERPEGSVSTLKIQRTQQEDSAVYLCASSLFSWDRGRETQYFGPGTRLLVL.

DNA of the CDR3: TGTGCCTGGAGTGTTGTGGAAACACTGCAGTACTTC. Protein product: CAWSVVETLQYF. The chain couples TRBV30 to TRBJ2-7, with D unresolved. CDR3 length: 12 residues. The V gene lost 0 bases and the J gene lost 9 bases, with 12 bases spanning the gap. Germline CDR1 reads GTSNPN; CDR2 reads SVGIG (reference sequence).

This clone appeared once. The rearrangement joins TRBV29-1 to TRBJ2-2; D is ambiguous. Germline loops: CDR1 SQVTM, CDR2 ANQGSEA. This CDR3 comprises 13 residues. V dropped 5 bases and J dropped 6 bases, with 13 bases sitting between them. The CDR3 DNA follows: TGCAGCGTTCGGTCGGGTTACGCCGGGGAGCTGTTTTTT. This encodes CSVRSGYAGELFF.

The chain has TRBV18 and TRBJ2-7; TRBD2 is a possible D gene (6 bases). V shed 0 bases and J shed 6 bases, with 15 bases lying between them. The CDR3 has 15 amino acids. Germline V gives CDR1 KGHSH, CDR2 LQKENI. The CDR3: CASSPPGTPFREQYF. The DNA of the CDR3 is TGTGCCAGCTCACCACCTGGGACTCCTTTCCGCGAGCAGTACTTC.

This chain uses TRBV27 with TRBJ1-6; 8 bases line up with TRBD1. Trimming removed 0 bases from V and 6 bases from J; junction bases left unmatched: 10. CDR3 length equals 18 residues. CDR1 is MNHEY, CDR2 SMNVEV, per germline (reference sequence). CDR3: CASSLSPTRTGLNSPLHF. DNA for the CDR3: TGTGCCAGCAGTTTATCCCCTACGAGGACAGGGCTTAATTCACCCCTCCACTTT.

By its share, this clone is medium-sized. The chain uses TRBV28 and TRBJ1-5; 7 bases are shared with TRBD1. The V gene end was trimmed by 6 bases and the J gene end by 3 bases; junction bases not matched to a gene: 11. Germline values: CDR1 MDHEN, CDR2 SYDVKM. The CDR3 is 16 residues long. The CDR3 sequence: CASRSFRDRTNQPQHF. Written as DNA, the CDR3 is TGTGCCAGCAGGTCCTTCCGGGACAGAACCAATCAGCCCCAGCATTTT.

This chain connects TRBV15 to TRBJ2-5; maybe TRBD2 (6 bases). This CDR3 is built from 13 residues. Germline assignment: CDR1 LNHNV and CDR2 YYDKDF (reference sequence). V was clipped by 1 base and J by 5 bases, with 8 bases between them. This CDR3 reads CATSRAGVETQYF. CDR3 coding DNA: TGTGCCACCAGCAGAGCGGGGGTCGAGACCCAGTACTTC.

This sequence joins TRBV25-1 and TRBJ2-7, with 7 bases identical to TRBD1. CDR3 length: 15 residues. The germline V gene encodes CDR1 MGHDK and CDR2 SYGVNS. V lost 3 bases to trimming and J lost 7 bases; unmatched junction nucleotides: 12. The CDR3, as DNA: TGTGCCAGCAGTGACTTGGGGCAGGGGGTGTGGGAGCAGTACTTC. Encoded protein: CASSDLGQGVWEQYF.

The sample holds a few counts of this clone. The gene calls are TRBV18 and TRBJ1-1; unclear D gene. CDR1 and CDR2 from the germline V gene are KGHSH and LQKENI. Trimming removed 2 bases at V and 8 bases at J, with 3 bases between. CDR3 size: 10 residues. This CDR3 is CASSPGEAFF. In DNA form, the CDR3 reads TGTGCCAGCTCACCAGGGGAAGCTTTCTTT.

The V and J genes are TRBV18 and TRBJ1-1, with D unclear. Trimming removed 2 bases from V and 3 bases from J, with 13 bases in between. CDR3 length: 15 amino acids. Germline V lookup: CDR1 KGHSH, CDR2 LQKENI. In DNA, the CDR3 is TGTGCCAGCTCACCATTTGACGCGGGCGACACTGAAGCTTTCTTT. This translates into CASSPFDAGDTEAFF.

The rearrangement joins TRBV29-1 to TRBJ1-5; D unresolved. V was clipped by 4 bases and J by 7 bases, with 11 bases between them. Germline V lookup: CDR1 SQVTM, CDR2 ANQGSEA. The CDR3 covers 12 residues. CDR3 in DNA: TGCAGCGTTGTGGTGGGAACCCAGCCCCAGCATTTT. Residues: CSVVVGTQPQHF.

This clone has only a few counts. The chain is built from TRBV29-1 and TRBJ1-3; no definite D call. Trimming stripped 4 bases from V and 0 bases from J, with 10 bases between. The CDR3 runs 14 residues. Germline-derived CDR1 and CDR2 are SQVTM and ANQGSEA. CDR3 sequence reads: CSVAEGASGNTIYF. In DNA, the CDR3 is TGCAGCGTTGCGGAAGGAGCCTCTGGAAACACCATATATTTT.

The V gene is TRBV4-1, the J gene TRBJ1-2; no firm D call. This CDR3 comprises 15 residues. Germline V gene lookup returns CDR1 MGHRA and CDR2 YSYEKL. The ends were cut back, 0 bases at V and 4 bases at J, with 12 bases in the middle. The CDR3 region is CASSQEIQARYGYTF. Written as DNA, the CDR3 is TGCGCCAGCAGCCAAGAAATCCAGGCTCGCTATGGCTACACCTTC.

A remark on this clone: One junction end disagrees with the germline gene, perhaps due to a read error. V usage is TRBV7-7 and J usage is TRBJ2-7; TRBD1 or TRBD2 may be the D gene (5 bases each). The CDR3 runs 15 residues. Germline V gives CDR1 SSHAT, CDR2 FNYEAQ (reference sequence). The DNA of the CDR3 is TGTGCTAGCAGCCCAAACCTGGGGGTAGTCAACGAGCAGTACTTC. Translated, it gives CASSPNLGVVNEQYF.

V usage is TRBV5-1 and J usage is TRBJ2-2; 7 bases agree with TRBD1. Trimming cost V 3 bases and J 1 base; bases outside gene matches: 0. The CDR3 extends over 14 amino acids. CDR1 and CDR2 (germline): SGHRS, YFSETQ. The CDR3 spells CASSWDRNTGELFF. The CDR3 nucleotides read TGCGCCAGCAGCTGGGACAGGAACACCGGGGAGCTGTTTTTT.

In this sample, this clone turned up a few times. The chain carries TRBV7-9 and TRBJ2-1, with D perhaps matching TRBD2 (5 bases). This CDR3 contains 14 residues. The germline CDR1 and CDR2 sequences are SEHNR and FQNEAQ (reference sequence). Trimming left V 0 bases short and J 6 bases short, with 9 bases between. For the CDR3, the DNA is TGTGCCAGCAGCTTAGCCCGGCTAGCCAATGAGCAGTTCTTC. Its translation: CASSLARLANEQFF.

The chain combines TRBV19 with TRBJ2-1; 8 bases agree with TRBD1. In germline, CDR1 is LNHDA, CDR2 SQIVND (reference sequence). With V trimmed by 6 bases and J by 8 bases, 18 bases remained unmatched. This CDR3 contains 17 residues. In DNA form, the CDR3 reads TGTGCCAGTAGCCGACGAGGACAGGGTAGGCTTACTGATGAGCAGTTCTTC. Translation: CASSRRGQGRLTDEQFF.

The V call is TRBV9, the J call TRBJ2-7; TRBD1 or TRBD2 may be the D gene (7 bases each). Germline CDR1 SGDLS, CDR2 YYNGEE. Trimming stripped 9 bases from V and 0 bases from J, with 13 bases between. The CDR3 loop spans 13 amino acids. This CDR3 reads CATQGGSSYEQYF. CDR3 bases: TGTGCCACTCAGGGGGGGAGCTCCTACGAGCAGTACTTC.

The gene calls are TRBV27 and TRBJ2-1; 9 nucleotides match TRBD2. This CDR3 comprises 15 residues. V shed 0 bases and J 9 bases; nucleotides not matched to a gene: 6. CDR1 and CDR2 (germline): MNHEY, SMNVEV (reference sequence). The CDR3 loop is CASSLSMREGREQFF. The CDR3 nucleotides read TGTGCCAGCAGTTTATCGATGCGGGAGGGCCGTGAGCAGTTCTTC.

This clone has only a few counts. V usage is TRBV6-5 and J usage is TRBJ2-5; 8 bases are shared with TRBD2. The junction had 4 bases not matched to a gene; V was cut back by 2 bases and J by 5 bases. Germline V gene lookup returns CDR1 MNHEY and CDR2 SVGAGI. There are 14 residues in the CDR3. The CDR3 bases are TGTGCCAGCAGTTACGGCGGGGGGCTGGAGACCCAGTACTTC. This sequence encodes CASSYGGGLETQYF.

J is TRBJ1-2 and V is TRBV7-9; D call uncertain. Per germline, CDR1 SEHNR and CDR2 FQNEAQ (reference sequence). This CDR3 region has 10 residues. V lost 6 bases to trimming and J lost 4 bases, with 3 bases between them. CDR3 amino acids: CASRFYGYTF. The CDR3 nucleotides are TGTGCCAGCAGGTTCTATGGCTACACCTTC.

For the CDR3, the DNA is TGCAGCGTTCCGCCTCCAGTTAGCACAGATACGCAGTATTTT. Translated, it gives CSVPPPVSTDTQYF. This rearrangement joins TRBV29-1 to TRBJ2-3; D unclear. The CDR3 sequence is 14 residues long. With 5 bases removed from V and 0 bases from J, the gap between germline ends came to 12 bases. CDR1 is SQVTM and CDR2 is ANQGSEA in the germline V gene.

The chain uses TRBV28 and TRBJ2-7; D unclear. Germline V gene sequence: CDR1 MDHEN, CDR2 SYDVKM. This CDR3 has 16 amino acids. Trimming left V 3 bases short and J 1 base short, with 16 bases between. CDR3: CASSFFLGSPSYEQYF. The CDR3 DNA reads TGTGCCAGCAGTTTTTTCCTCGGGTCGCCGTCCTACGAGCAGTACTTC.

J is TRBJ1-2 and V is TRBV4-3, with 9 bases lining up with TRBD1. Germline V gene sequence: CDR1 LGHNA, CDR2 YSLEER. The J segment lost 7 bases and the V segment lost 4 bases, leaving 4 bases of the junction unmatched. The CDR3 contains 13 residues. This chain's CDR3 is CASSPGQGIGYTF. The CDR3 bases are TGCGCCAGCAGCCCAGGACAGGGGATTGGCTACACCTTC.